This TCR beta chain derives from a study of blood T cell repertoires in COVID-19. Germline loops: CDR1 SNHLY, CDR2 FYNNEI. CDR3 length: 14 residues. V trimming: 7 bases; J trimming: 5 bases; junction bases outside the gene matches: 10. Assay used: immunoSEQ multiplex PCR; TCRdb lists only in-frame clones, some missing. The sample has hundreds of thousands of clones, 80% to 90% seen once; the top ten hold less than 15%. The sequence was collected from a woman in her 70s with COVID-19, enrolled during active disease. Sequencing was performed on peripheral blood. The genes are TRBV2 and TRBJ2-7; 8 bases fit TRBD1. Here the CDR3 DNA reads TGTGCCAGCATATCAGACAGGGGAAACGACGAGCAGTACTTC. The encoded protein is CASISDRGNDEQYF.